Reported below is one T cell receptor beta chain. This clonotype appeared a few times. The antigen this receptor binds is unknown. Base qualities are not provided; no much larger clone lies one nucleotide away. The label giving this sample's treatment or condition can be read as: allogeneic hematopoietic cell transplantation with graft depleted of TCRalphabeta T cells and CD19 B cells. The children who served as transplant recipients had been given grafts of TCRalphabeta/CD19-depleted allogeneic hematopoietic cells. This record belongs to a study of T-cell reconstitution after alpha-beta-depleted transplantation in children (dated by TCRdb to about 2016). In the study overall: The study quantitatively tracked T-cell immune reconstitution after TCRalphabeta/CD19-depleted allogeneic hematopoietic cell transplantation in children using TCR repertoire profiling.

Broad study findings and their caveats: The frequencies of hyperexpanded clones fell over the following months, and after one year, T-cell counts and TCRbeta diversity were mostly attributed to newly produced T cells. In some patients, high TCRbeta diversity at day 60 was attributed to recipient T cells and intrathymic progenitors that had survived conditioning. About two months after transplant, the apparently early recovery of alphabetaT-cell counts reportedly depended on just several hundred clones that had expanded rapidly and came from non-depleted graft cells.

Sequences KGHDR (CDR1) and SFDVKD (CDR2) are obtained from the germline V gene. The CDR3 spans 14 residues, from the cysteine through the phenylalanine. Only the CDR3 DNA stays, 42 bases, in frame from base 1. V is cut by 5 bases and J by 6 bases, and the space between the germline ends is 13 bases. The library was prepared using PCR. Sequencing was performed on an Illumina HiSeq 2500. TCR library preparation used molecular barcoding, with unique molecular identifiers applied to normalize quantification of the TCRbeta repertoire. TCRdb trimmed public reads at Q25 via fastp, called clones via MiXCR and kept in-frame beta chains. Identical CDR3 protein sequences are pooled into one entry, listed with their most common genes and DNA. This sample holds hundreds of thousands of distinct CDR3 sequences; 10% to 15% were observed only once. The top ten hold around 2% of the sample.

The chain is encoded by TRBV24-1 joined to TRBJ2-1; no D gene can be assigned with confidence. The sequencing used PBMCs, mostly from graft donor cells, collected 360 days after TCRalphabeta/CD19-depleted stem cell transplant. The sequence was obtained from a male patient aged 10 to 17 who had a stem cell transplant for acute myeloid leukemia, so the T cells may come from the graft donor. In nucleotides, the sequence is TGTGCCACCAGTGGAAACCCGGTTACCAATGAGCAGTTCTTC. Translated, this gives CATSGNPVTNEQFF.